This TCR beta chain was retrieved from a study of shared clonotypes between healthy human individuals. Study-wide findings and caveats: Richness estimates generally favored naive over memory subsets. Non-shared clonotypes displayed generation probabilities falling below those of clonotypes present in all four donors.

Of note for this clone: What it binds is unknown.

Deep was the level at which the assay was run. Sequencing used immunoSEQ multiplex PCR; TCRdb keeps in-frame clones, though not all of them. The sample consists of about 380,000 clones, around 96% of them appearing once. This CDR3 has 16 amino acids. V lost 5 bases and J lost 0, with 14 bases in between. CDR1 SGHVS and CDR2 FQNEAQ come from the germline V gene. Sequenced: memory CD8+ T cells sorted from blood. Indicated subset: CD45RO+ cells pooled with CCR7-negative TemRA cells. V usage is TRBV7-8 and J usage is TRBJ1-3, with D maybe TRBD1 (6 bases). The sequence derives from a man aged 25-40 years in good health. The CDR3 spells CASSIYRASSGNTIYF. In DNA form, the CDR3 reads TGTGCCAGCAGCATTTACAGGGCCAGCTCTGGAAACACCATATATTTT.